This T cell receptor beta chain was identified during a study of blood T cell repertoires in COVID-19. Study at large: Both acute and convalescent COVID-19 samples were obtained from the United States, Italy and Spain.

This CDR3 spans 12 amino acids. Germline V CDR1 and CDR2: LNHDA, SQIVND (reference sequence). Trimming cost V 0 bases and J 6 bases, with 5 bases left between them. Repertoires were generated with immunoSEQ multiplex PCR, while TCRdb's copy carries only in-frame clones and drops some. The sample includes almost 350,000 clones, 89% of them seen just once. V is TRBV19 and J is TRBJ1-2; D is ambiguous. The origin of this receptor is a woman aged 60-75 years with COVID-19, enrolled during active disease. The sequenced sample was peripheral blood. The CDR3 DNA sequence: TGTGCCAGTAGTATAGATAATCATGGCTACACCTTC. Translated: CASSIDNHGYTF.